Listed below are T cell receptor beta chains from one sample, sequenced in a study of T cell responses to AZD1222 COVID-19 vaccine. Profiling relied on immunoSEQ multiplex PCR, and the TCRdb table lists in-frame clones only, not all of them. The data show around 84,000 clones, with over 75% seen just once and under 11% held by the top ten. Specimen: peripheral blood, collected 28 days after the second AZD1222 dose. Source of these receptors: an adult who received the AZD1222 COVID-19 vaccine. The CDR3 runs from the conserved cysteine through the conserved F or W. The D gene is left open where the match is weak. Clone size is given for some rows only: seen once, a few or many times, or a class if the clone is expanded.

TRBJ1-2 | TRBV19 | . | TRBD1 | CASSGTASDGYTF | TGTGCCAGTAGTGGGACAGCGTCGGATGGCTACACCTTC
TRBJ2-3 | TRBV29-1 | . | TRBD1 | CSVITGAVGTDTQYF | TGCAGCGTTATTACAGGGGCGGTGGGCACAGATACGCAGTATTTT
TRBJ1-4 | TRBV6-5 | few | . | CASSSWDGRNEKLFF | TGTGCCAGCAGTTCTTGGGACGGTAGAAATGAAAAACTGTTTTTT
TRBJ1-2 | TRBV18 | . | TRBD1 | CASSPGGGSNYGYTF | TGTGCCAGCTCACCGGGAGGGGGCAGTAACTATGGCTACACCTTC
TRBJ2-5 | TRBV9 | . | . | CASSVGGTWWGAQETQYF | TGTGCCAGCAGCGTAGGAGGGACCTGGTGGGGGGCCCAAGAGACCCAGTACTTC
TRBJ1-5 | TRBV10-3 | . | . | CAISAQDDQPQHF | TGTGCCATCAGTGCGCAGGACGATCAGCCCCAGCATTTT
TRBJ1-5 | TRBV23-1 | . | . | CASSQSKTGSNQPQHF | TGCGCCAGCAGTCAATCGAAAACAGGCAGCAATCAGCCCCAGCATTTT
TRBJ2-1 | TRBV5-6 | . | TRBD1 | CASSLDGQGGNEQFF | TGTGCCAGCAGCTTGGACGGACAGGGGGGTAATGAGCAGTTCTTC
TRBJ1-6 | TRBV6-5 | . | TRBD1 | CASSRDSLSPLHF | TGTGCCAGCAGTAGGGACAGCCTGTCACCCCTCCACTTT
TRBJ1-2 | TRBV6-5 | . | TRBD1 | CASSRTRGRNGYTF | TGTGCCAGCAGCCGCACCAGGGGGCGAAATGGCTACACCTTC
TRBJ2-7 | TRBV10-3 | . | TRBD2 | CAISERGGYEQYF | TGTGCCATCAGTGAGCGGGGGGGCTACGAGCAGTACTTC
TRBJ2-3 | TRBV2 | . | . | CASSETGGAGDTQYF | TGTGCCAGCAGTGAAACGGGCGGGGCCGGAGATACGCAGTATTTT
TRBJ2-5 | TRBV3-1/TRBV3-2 | few | . | CASSQTEETQYF | TGTGCCAGCAGCCAAACAGAAGAGACCCAGTACTTC
TRBJ2-1 | TRBV19 | . | . | CASSIDGSSYNEQFF | TGTGCCAGTAGTATTGATGGGAGCTCCTACAATGAGCAGTTCTTC
TRBJ2-7 | TRBV5-1 | . | TRBD1 | CASSLGPQGARDEQYF | TGCGCCAGCAGCTTGGGGCCCCAGGGGGCGCGTGACGAGCAGTACTTC
TRBJ1-5 | TRBV27 | once | . | CASSLGGRQPQHF | TGTGCCAGCAGTTTAGGAGGGAGGCAGCCCCAGCATTTT
TRBJ2-7 | TRBV12-3/TRBV12-4 | . | . | CASSFVSYEQYF | TGTGCCAGCAGTTTTGTTTCCTACGAGCAGTACTTC
TRBJ1-5 | TRBV2 | few | . | CASKKDNQPQHF | TGTGCCAGCAAGAAGGACAATCAGCCCCAGCATTTT
TRBJ1-2 | TRBV19 | . | . | CASSRLTLDYGYTF | TGTGCCAGTAGTAGGTTGACCTTGGACTATGGCTACACCTTC
TRBJ1-6 | TRBV30 | . | . | CAWSVRGALGSPLHF | TGTGCCTGGAGTGTACGTGGGGCGTTGGGTTCACCCCTCCACTTT
TRBJ2-7 | TRBV5-5 | few | . | CASSFGRDYEQYF | TGTGCCAGCAGCTTTGGTCGAGACTACGAGCAGTACTTC
TRBJ2-2 | TRBV27 | . | . | CASKSLSVSGELFF | TGTGCCAGCAAAAGTCTTAGCGTATCCGGGGAGCTGTTTTTT
TRBJ2-3 | TRBV7-8 | . | TRBD2 | CASSLGRLAGRPDTQYF | TGTGCCAGCAGCTTAGGCCGACTAGCGGGGAGGCCAGATACGCAGTATTTT
TRBJ1-1 | TRBV9 | . | TRBD1 | CASSPGEGAAWMNTEAFF | TGTGCCAGCAGCCCCGGGGAGGGGGCGGCTTGGATGAACACTGAAGCTTTCTTT
TRBJ1-3 | TRBV6-5 | . | TRBD1 | CASSYAGGQNTIYF | TGTGCCAGCAGTTACGCAGGGGGCCAAAACACCATATATTTT
TRBJ1-4 | TRBV7-9 | . | TRBD1 | CASSLGDRGEKLFF | TGTGCCAGCAGCTTAGGGGACAGGGGTGAAAAACTGTTTTTT
TRBJ1-3 | TRBV14 | . | TRBD1 | CASSRGDRPYSGNTIYF | TGTGCCAGCAGCCGGGGGGACAGGCCCTACTCTGGAAACACCATATATTTT
TRBJ1-6 | TRBV6-4 | . | . | CASSDTVNSPLHF | TGTGCCAGCAGTGACACAGTGAATTCACCCCTCCACTTT
TRBJ2-7 | TRBV19 | few | . | CASSKTGGFYEQYF | TGTGCCAGTAGTAAAACAGGAGGCTTCTACGAGCAGTACTTC
TRBJ1-1 | TRBV18 | . | . | CASSPGDMNTEAFF | TGTGCCAGCTCACCAGGCGACATGAACACTGAAGCTTTCTTT
TRBJ2-7 | TRBV19 | . | TRBD1 | CASTGTAASYEQYF | TGTGCCAGCACCGGGACAGCAGCCTCCTACGAGCAGTACTTC
TRBJ2-7 | TRBV29-1 | . | . | CSVVDPGRNEQYF | TGCAGCGTCGTAGATCCGGGGAGGAACGAGCAGTACTTC
TRBJ1-2 | TRBV5-1 | . | . | CASSLEGDTYGYTF | TGCGCCAGCAGCTTGGAGGGGGATACCTATGGCTACACCTTC
TRBJ1-6 | TRBV28 | . | TRBD1 | CASSLTGDSPLHF | TGTGCCAGCAGTTTAACAGGGGATTCACCCCTCCACTTT
TRBJ2-5 | TRBV25-1 | . | . | CASSGRGGYQETQYF | TGTGCCAGCAGTGGGCGAGGGGGATATCAAGAGACCCAGTACTTC
TRBJ2-5 | TRBV19 | . | TRBD1 | CASSIEGTGEETQYF | TGTGCCAGTAGTATAGAGGGGACAGGCGAAGAGACCCAGTACTTC
TRBJ2-7 | TRBV7-2 | . | . | CASSPTPGEQYF | TGTGCCAGCAGCCCAACCCCGGGTGAGCAGTACTTC
TRBJ2-3 | TRBV18 | few | . | CASSPGWSLGTDTQYF | TGTGCCAGCTCACCGGGCTGGTCTTTGGGGACAGATACGCAGTATTTT
TRBJ1-1 | TRBV6-6 | . | . | CASSYSGREAFF | TGTGCCAGCAGTTACTCAGGCAGGGAAGCTTTCTTT
TRBJ1-4 | TRBV18 | . | . | CASSPTATNEKLFF | TGTGCCAGCTCACCAACCGCAACTAATGAAAAACTGTTTTTT
TRBJ1-6 | TRBV28 | . | . | CASRPAAGTLLF | TGTGCCAGCAGACCTGCCGCCGGGACCCTCCTTTTT
TRBJ1-3 | TRBV28 | . | . | CASSPSGSSGNTIYF | TGTGCCAGCAGCCCCTCGGGGAGCTCTGGAAACACCATATATTTT
TRBJ1-4 | TRBV7-9 | . | . | CASSFGGPNEKLFF | TGTGCCAGCAGCTTTGGTGGACCTAATGAAAAACTGTTTTTT
TRBJ2-7 | TRBV2 | . | . | CASSPLGRSSYEQYF | TGTGCCAGCAGTCCCCTAGGTAGAAGCTCCTACGAGCAGTACTTC
TRBJ2-7 | TRBV27 | . | TRBD2 | CASSGRGTSGSYEQYF | TGTGCCAGCAGTGGGCGCGGGACTAGCGGCTCCTACGAGCAGTACTTC
TRBJ1-6 | TRBV30 | . | . | CAWSVLPRYNSPLHF | TGTGCCTGGAGTGTACTCCCGAGATATAATTCACCCCTCCACTTT
TRBJ1-1 | TRBV6-5 | . | . | CASSYSARNAEAFF | TGTGCCAGCAGTTACTCGGCGAGGAACGCTGAAGCTTTCTTT
TRBJ2-5 | TRBV11-3 | . | . | CASSSNTETQYF | TGTGCCAGCAGCTCTAACACGGAGACCCAGTACTTC
TRBJ1-1 | TRBV24-1 | . | . | CATRGFKNTEAFF | TGTGCCACCAGAGGATTTAAGAACACTGAAGCTTTCTTT
TRBJ1-5 | TRBV28 | . | . | CAVNLGGNQPQHF | TGTGCCGTCAATCTCGGGGGCAATCAGCCCCAGCATTTT
TRBJ1-2 | TRBV6-1 | . | . | CASSENLGVEGYTF | TGTGCCAGCAGTGAAAACCTGGGGGTTGAAGGCTACACCTTC
TRBJ2-3 | TRBV12-5 | . | TRBD2 | CASGFLAGGQIFPDTQYF | TGTGCTAGTGGGTTCCTAGCGGGGGGGCAAATTTTCCCAGATACGCAGTATTTT
TRBJ1-1 | TRBV11-2 | . | . | CASSLALTRNTEAFF | TGTGCCAGCAGCTTAGCCCTTACACGGAACACTGAAGCTTTCTTT
TRBJ1-2 | TRBV24-1 | . | TRBD1 | CATSDSTGGVGYGYTF | TGTGCCACCAGTGATTCTACAGGGGGCGTCGGCTATGGCTACACCTTC
TRBJ2-3 | TRBV5-6 | . | . | CASSLIYWGLGTTDTQYF | TGTGCCAGCAGCTTGATTTATTGGGGGTTGGGGACCACAGATACGCAGTATTTT
TRBJ1-6 | TRBV28 | . | TRBD1 | CASSGDRGHASPLHF | TGTGCCAGCAGCGGGGACAGGGGGCATGCTTCACCCCTCCACTTT
TRBJ1-1 | TRBV2 | . | . | CASTGLANTEAFF | TGTGCCAGCACCGGGTTGGCGAACACTGAAGCTTTCTTT
TRBJ2-7 | TRBV30 | many | TRBD1 | CAWSAGTGRYF | TGTGCCTGGAGTGCCGGGACAGGGCGCTACTTC